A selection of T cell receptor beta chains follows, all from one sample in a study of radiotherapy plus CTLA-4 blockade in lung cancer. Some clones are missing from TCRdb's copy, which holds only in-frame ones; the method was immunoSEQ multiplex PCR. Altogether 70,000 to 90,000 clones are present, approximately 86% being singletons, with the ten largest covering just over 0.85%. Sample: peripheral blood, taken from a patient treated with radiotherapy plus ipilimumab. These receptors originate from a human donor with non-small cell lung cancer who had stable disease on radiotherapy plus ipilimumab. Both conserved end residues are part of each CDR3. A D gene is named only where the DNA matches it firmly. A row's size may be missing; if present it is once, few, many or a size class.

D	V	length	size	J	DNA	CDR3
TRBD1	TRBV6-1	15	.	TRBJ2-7	TGTGCCAGCAGTGGGCGACAGGGGGCATCCTACGAGCAGTACTTC	CASSGRQGASYEQYF
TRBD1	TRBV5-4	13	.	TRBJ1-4	TGTGCCAGCAGTAGGACAGGGGATGAAAAACTGTTTTTT	CASSRTGDEKLFF
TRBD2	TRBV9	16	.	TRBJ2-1	TGTGCCAGCAGCGCCGGGACTAGCGGGAGTCGAGATGAGCAGTTCTTC	CASSAGTSGSRDEQFF
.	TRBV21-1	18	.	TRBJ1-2	TGTGCCAGCAGCAAAACGGGGACAGGGTGGGTTAGAGACTATGGCTACACCTTC	CASSKTGTGWVRDYGYTF
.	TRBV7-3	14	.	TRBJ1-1	TGTGCCAGCAGCTTAAGCCAGCAGAGCACTGAAGCTTTCTTT	CASSLSQQSTEAFF
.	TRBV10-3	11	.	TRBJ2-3	TGTGCCATCAGTGGCGCGGATACGCAGTATTTT	CAISGADTQYF
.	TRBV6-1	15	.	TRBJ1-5	TGTGCCAGCAGTGAAACCTCCGGGGACCCCCAGCCCCAGCATTTT	CASSETSGDPQPQHF
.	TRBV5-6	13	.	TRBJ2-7	TGTGCCAGCAGCTTGGGATTGAACTACGAGCAGTACTTC	CASSLGLNYEQYF
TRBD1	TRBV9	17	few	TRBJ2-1	TGTGCCAGCAGCGCATACACAGGGGTCAGCACCTACAATGAGCAGTTCTTC	CASSAYTGVSTYNEQFF
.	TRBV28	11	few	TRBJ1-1	TGTGCCAGCCTGGGACTTTCTGAAGCTTTCTTT	CASLGLSEAFF
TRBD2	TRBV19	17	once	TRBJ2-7	TGTGCCAGTAGTGCCGGGACTAGCGGCCTGACATCCTACGAGCAGTACTTC	CASSAGTSGLTSYEQYF
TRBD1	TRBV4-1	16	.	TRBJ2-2	TGCGCCAGCAGCCAAGGACAGGGGGGGAACACCGGGGAGCTGTTTTTT	CASSQGQGGNTGELFF